These T cell receptor beta chains were read from a single sample in a study of long-term antiretroviral therapy in people with HIV. TCRdb keeps only in-frame clones here, not all; method: immunoSEQ multiplex PCR. The data contain about 33,000 clones, over 60% of them seen just once; the ten biggest clones take up around 7.5%. Sample: unsorted PBMCs, taken 2 years after starting antiretroviral therapy. The receptors were gathered from a woman aged 45-60 years with HIV. Both conserved end residues are part of each CDR3. The order of the fields is V gene, clone size, J gene, D gene, CDR3 protein, CDR3 DNA. D genes are given only for firm matches. Clone sizes are given selectively: once, few, many, or a class where the clone is expanded.

>TRBV6-8|.|TRBJ1-6|.
CASSLTGNNSPLHF
TGTGCCAGCAGCCTGACAGGTAATAATTCACCCCTCCACTTT
>TRBV9|.|TRBJ1-3|.
CASSVGGGNTIYF
TGTGCCAGCAGCGTAGGAGGGGGAAACACCATATATTTT
>TRBV7-2|.|TRBJ1-6|.
CASSSRAGSYNSPLHF
TGTGCCAGCAGCTCGCGGGCGGGCTCCTATAATTCACCCCTCCACTTT
>TRBV27|.|TRBJ2-1|TRBD2
CASIQSGLTSGGVSNEQFF
TGTGCCAGCATCCAATCCGGGCTCACTAGCGGGGGGGTCTCCAATGAGCAGTTCTTC
>TRBV5-6|few|TRBJ1-5|.
CASSFSSGNQPQHF
TGTGCCAGCAGCTTCAGTTCCGGCAATCAGCCCCAGCATTTT
>TRBV7-8|once|TRBJ2-1|TRBD1
CASSLVEGQGAYNEQFF
TGTGCCAGCAGCTTAGTAGAGGGACAGGGGGCCTACAATGAGCAGTTCTTC
>TRBV27|few|TRBJ2-1|TRBD1
CASSPRDRGLGEQFF
TGTGCCAGCAGTCCCCGGGACAGGGGGCTGGGTGAGCAGTTCTTC
>TRBV10-3|.|TRBJ2-7|TRBD2
CATERSTSGGSYEQYF
TGTGCCACCGAGAGATCTACTAGCGGGGGGAGTTACGAGCAGTACTTC
>TRBV4-1|.|TRBJ2-2|.
CASSQLAGSNTGELFF
TGCGCCAGCAGCCAACTTGCCGGCAGTAACACCGGGGAGCTGTTTTTT
>TRBV7-8|once|TRBJ2-3|.
CASSPTISRSSTDTQYF
TGTGCCAGCAGCCCGACAATAAGCCGATCTAGCACAGATACGCAGTATTTT
>TRBV9|.|TRBJ2-3|.
CASSPQPSGTDTQYF
TGTGCCAGCAGCCCCCAACCGTCCGGCACAGATACGCAGTATTTT
>TRBV30|.|TRBJ1-4|.
CAWSVQAGEKLFF
TGTGCCTGGAGTGTACAGGCGGGGGAAAAACTGTTTTTT
>TRBV2|.|TRBJ2-2|TRBD1
CASREPGTGISGELFF
TGTGCCAGCAGGGAGCCTGGGACAGGGATATCCGGGGAGCTGTTTTTT